This T cell receptor (beta chain) was observed in a study of cytomegalovirus exposure and HLA in healthy donors. Amplification used 60 Vbeta primers and 13 Jbeta primers. Study processing details: Later work found tens of millions of unique TCR beta chains, with roughly 11 million shared. Some clones are missing from TCRdb's copy, which holds only in-frame ones; the method was immunoSEQ multiplex PCR. V and J calls and clone size follow that table, whereas D and trimming were derived from the DNA. The sample shows 150,000 to 200,000 clones, approximately 83% of them seen only once. General study points: A link between a missense DCLRE1C variant and TCR beta V- and J-gene trimming emerged from a later analysis. A further, later analysis showed that HLA-associated TCR beta chains (compared with equally common others) were more clonally expanded. Among the most significant clusters, several appeared linked to common viral pathogens in a later analysis.

The trim removed 3 bases at V and 3 bases at J, leaving 0 bases unmatched. Germline V gives CDR1 SQVTM, CDR2 ANQGSEA. CDR3 length: 12 amino acids. As concerns this clone: Its antigen remains unknown.

The source of this sequence is a man between 18 and 29 years old in good health and CMV-seropositive. Sequenced input: PBMCs. The V and J genes are TRBV29-1 and TRBJ2-3; 7 positions match TRBD2. The CDR3 DNA is TGCAGCGTTGAGGGGGGGACAGATACGCAGTATTTT. This codes for CSVEGGTDTQYF.